These T cell receptor beta chains were read from a single sample in a study of blood T cell repertoires in COVID-19. The repertoire was sequenced with immunoSEQ multiplex PCR; TCRdb's copy has only in-frame clones and lacks some. The data contain around 88,000 clones, 60% to 85% of them singletons. Sample: peripheral blood. All receptors come from a middle-aged man who had recovered from COVID-19. The CDR3 runs from the conserved cysteine through the conserved F or W. Each record gives: J gene, D gene, V gene, clone size, CDR3 protein, CDR3 DNA. D genes are given only for firm matches. Expanded clones get a size class; other rows say once, few or many, or leave the size out.

j_call: TRBJ2-2
d_call: NA
v_call: TRBV6-4
clone_size: NA
cdr3_aa: CASSAEEGTGELFF
cdr3_nt: TGTGCCAGCAGTGCCGAGGAGGGTACCGGGGAGCTGTTTTTT

j_call: TRBJ1-2
d_call: NA
v_call: TRBV11-2
clone_size: NA
cdr3_aa: CASSLDSKGSFGYTF
cdr3_nt: TGTGCCAGCAGCTTAGATAGCAAAGGATCTTTTGGCTACACCTTC

j_call: TRBJ2-7
d_call: TRBD1
v_call: TRBV19
clone_size: NA
cdr3_aa: CASSTGRQGWGHEQYF
cdr3_nt: TGTGCCAGTAGTACGGGACGACAGGGATGGGGCCACGAGCAGTACTTC

j_call: TRBJ2-2
d_call: NA
v_call: TRBV11-1
clone_size: once
cdr3_aa: CASSPVTRSGELFF
cdr3_nt: TGTGCCAGCAGCCCGGTGACTCGGTCCGGGGAGCTGTTTTTT

j_call: TRBJ2-2
d_call: TRBD2
v_call: TRBV27
clone_size: NA
cdr3_aa: CASSWDRLAGTGELFF
cdr3_nt: TGTGCCAGCTCCTGGGATCGTCTAGCGGGGACCGGGGAGCTGTTTTTT

j_call: TRBJ1-4
d_call: NA
v_call: TRBV7-9
clone_size: NA
cdr3_aa: CASSLNAPSGEKLFF
cdr3_nt: TGTGCCAGCAGCTTAAACGCCCCTTCGGGTGAAAAACTGTTTTTT

j_call: TRBJ1-1
d_call: NA
v_call: TRBV6-5
clone_size: once
cdr3_aa: CASSTGITEAFF
cdr3_nt: TGTGCCAGCAGTACAGGGATCACTGAAGCTTTCTTT

j_call: TRBJ1-1
d_call: TRBD1
v_call: TRBV19
clone_size: NA
cdr3_aa: CASSMTGSTEAFF
cdr3_nt: TGTGCCAGTAGTATGACAGGGAGCACTGAAGCTTTCTTT

j_call: TRBJ2-5
d_call: TRBD2
v_call: TRBV5-4
clone_size: NA
cdr3_aa: CASSRLAGDDQETQYF
cdr3_nt: TGTGCCAGCAGCCGCCTAGCGGGAGACGATCAAGAGACCCAGTACTTC

j_call: TRBJ2-5
d_call: TRBD2
v_call: TRBV6-6
clone_size: NA
cdr3_aa: CASSLGLGPPTGETQYF
cdr3_nt: TGTGCCAGCAGTCTGGGACTAGGCCCACCTACGGGGGAGACCCAGTACTTC

j_call: TRBJ2-1
d_call: NA
v_call: TRBV4-1
clone_size: NA
cdr3_aa: CASSQTVTSLSYNEQFF
cdr3_nt: TGCGCCAGCAGTCAAACCGTAACTAGTCTCTCCTACAATGAGCAGTTCTTC